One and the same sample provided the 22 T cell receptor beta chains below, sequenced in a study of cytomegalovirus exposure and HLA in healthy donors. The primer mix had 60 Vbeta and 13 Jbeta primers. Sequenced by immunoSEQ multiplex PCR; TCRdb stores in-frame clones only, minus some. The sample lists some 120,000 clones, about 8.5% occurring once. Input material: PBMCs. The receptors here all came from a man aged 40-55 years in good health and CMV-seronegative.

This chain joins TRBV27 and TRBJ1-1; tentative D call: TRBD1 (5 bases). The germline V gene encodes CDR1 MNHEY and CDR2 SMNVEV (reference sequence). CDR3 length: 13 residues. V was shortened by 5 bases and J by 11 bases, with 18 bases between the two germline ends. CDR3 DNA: TGTGCCAGCAGTACCTCAGTCGGGCGGGGGGCTTTCTTT. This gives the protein CASSTSVGRGAFF.

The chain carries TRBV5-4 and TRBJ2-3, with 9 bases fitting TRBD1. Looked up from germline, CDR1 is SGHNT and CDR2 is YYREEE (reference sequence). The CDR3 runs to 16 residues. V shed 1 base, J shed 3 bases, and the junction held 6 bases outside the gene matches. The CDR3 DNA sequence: TGTGCCAGCAGCTTGCCGGGACAGGGTATGACAGATACGCAGTATTTT. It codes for CASSLPGQGMTDTQYF. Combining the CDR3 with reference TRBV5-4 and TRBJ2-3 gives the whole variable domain ETGVTQSPTHLIKTRGQQVTLRCSSQSGHNTVSWYQQALGQGPQFIFQYYREEENGRGNFPPRFSGLQFPNYSSELNVNALELDDSALYLCASSLPGQGMTDTQYFGPGTRLTVL.

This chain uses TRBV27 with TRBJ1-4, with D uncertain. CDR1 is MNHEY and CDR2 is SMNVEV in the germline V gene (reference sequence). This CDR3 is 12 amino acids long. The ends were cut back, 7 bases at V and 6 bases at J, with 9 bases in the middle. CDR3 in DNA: TGTGCCAGCAAGAGCGGGGATGAAAAACTGTTTTTT. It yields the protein CASKSGDEKLFF.

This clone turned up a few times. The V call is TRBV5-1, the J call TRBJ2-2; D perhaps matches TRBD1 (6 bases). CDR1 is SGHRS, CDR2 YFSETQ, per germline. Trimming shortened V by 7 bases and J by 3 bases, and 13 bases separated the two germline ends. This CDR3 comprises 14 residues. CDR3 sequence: CASSIYRDTGELFF. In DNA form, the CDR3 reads TGCGCCAGCTCGATCTACAGGGACACCGGGGAGCTGTTTTTT.

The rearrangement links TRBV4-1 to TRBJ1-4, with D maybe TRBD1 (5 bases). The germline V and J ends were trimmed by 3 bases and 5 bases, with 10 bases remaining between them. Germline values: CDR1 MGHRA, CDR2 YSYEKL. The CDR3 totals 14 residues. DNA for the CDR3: TGCGCCAGCAGCCAGTGGGGGGGGAATGAAAAACTGTTTTTT. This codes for CASSQWGGNEKLFF.

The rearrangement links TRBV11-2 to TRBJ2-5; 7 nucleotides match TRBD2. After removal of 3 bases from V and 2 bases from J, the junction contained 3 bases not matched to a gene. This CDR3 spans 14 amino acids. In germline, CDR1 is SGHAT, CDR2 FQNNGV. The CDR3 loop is CASSFSAGQETQYF. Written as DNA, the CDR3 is TGTGCCAGCAGCTTCTCAGCGGGGCAAGAGACCCAGTACTTC. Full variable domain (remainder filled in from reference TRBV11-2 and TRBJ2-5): EAGVAQSPRYKIIEKRQSVAFWCNPISGHATLYWYQQILGQGPKLLIQFQNNGVVDDSQLPKDRFSAERLKGVDSTLKIQPAKLEDSAVYLCASSFSAGQETQYFGPGTRLLVL.

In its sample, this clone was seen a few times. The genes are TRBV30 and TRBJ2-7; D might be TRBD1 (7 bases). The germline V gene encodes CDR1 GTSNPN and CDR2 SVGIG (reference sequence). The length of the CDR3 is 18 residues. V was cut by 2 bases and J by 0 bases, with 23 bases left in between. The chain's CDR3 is CAWSPRGTFLLRSYEQYF. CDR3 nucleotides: TGTGCCTGGAGTCCCAGGGGGACTTTTTTACTCCGCTCCTACGAGCAGTACTTC.

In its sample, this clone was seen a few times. CDR3 region: CASSSGGPTDTQYF. CDR3 coding DNA: TGCGCCAGCAGCTCGGGGGGCCCCACAGATACGCAGTATTTT. This chain uses TRBV5-1 with TRBJ2-3; weak D call: TRBD2 (7 bases). CDR1 SGHRS and CDR2 YFSETQ come from the germline V gene. Between the trimmed V and J ends, which lost 3 bases and 2 bases, there was a span of 10 bases. The CDR3 consists of 14 residues.

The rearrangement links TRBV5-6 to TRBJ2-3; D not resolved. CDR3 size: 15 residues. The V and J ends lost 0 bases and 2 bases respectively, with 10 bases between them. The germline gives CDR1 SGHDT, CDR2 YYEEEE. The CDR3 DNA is TGTGCCAGCAGCTTGGGTCCTACCTCCACAGATACGCAGTATTTT. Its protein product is CASSLGPTSTDTQYF.

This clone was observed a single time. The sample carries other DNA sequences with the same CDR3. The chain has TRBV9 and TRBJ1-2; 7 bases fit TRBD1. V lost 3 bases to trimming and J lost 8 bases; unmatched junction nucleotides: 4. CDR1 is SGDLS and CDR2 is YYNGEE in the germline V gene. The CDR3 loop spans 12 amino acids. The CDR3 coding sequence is TGTGCCAGCAGCGGCCGGACAGGAGGCTACACCTTC. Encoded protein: CASSGRTGGYTF.

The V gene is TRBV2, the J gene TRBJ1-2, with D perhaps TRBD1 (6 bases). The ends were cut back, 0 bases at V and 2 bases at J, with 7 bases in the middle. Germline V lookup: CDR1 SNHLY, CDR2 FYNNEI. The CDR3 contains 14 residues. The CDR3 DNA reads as TGTGCCAGCAGTGAAGCCAGGGGAAACTATGGCTACACCTTC. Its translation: CASSEARGNYGYTF. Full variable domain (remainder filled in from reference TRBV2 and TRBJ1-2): EPEVTQTPSHQVTQMGQEVILRCVPISNHLYFYWYRQILGQKVEFLVSFYNNEISEKSEIFDDQFSVERPDGSNFTLKIRSTKLEDSAMYFCASSEARGNYGYTFGSGTRLTVV.

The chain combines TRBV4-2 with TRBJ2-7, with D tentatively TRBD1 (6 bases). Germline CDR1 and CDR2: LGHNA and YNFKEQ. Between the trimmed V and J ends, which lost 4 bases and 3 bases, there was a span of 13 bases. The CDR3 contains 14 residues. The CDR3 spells CASSLSRGGYEQYF. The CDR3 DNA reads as TGTGCCAGCAGCCTCTCTCGAGGGGGCTACGAGCAGTACTTC.

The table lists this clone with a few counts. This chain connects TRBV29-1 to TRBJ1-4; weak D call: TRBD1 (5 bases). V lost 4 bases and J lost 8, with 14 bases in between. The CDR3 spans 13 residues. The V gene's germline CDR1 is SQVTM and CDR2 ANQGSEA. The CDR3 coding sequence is TGCAGCGTTGGGGGCCAGGGTGGAGAAAAACTGTTTTTT. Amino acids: CSVGGQGGEKLFF. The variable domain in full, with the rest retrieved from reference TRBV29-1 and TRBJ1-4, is SAVISQKPSRDICQRGTSLTIQCQVDSQVTMMFWYRQQPGQSLTLIATANQGSEATYESGFVIDKFPISRPNLTFSTLTVSNMSPEDSSIYLCSVGGQGGEKLFFGSGTQLSVL.

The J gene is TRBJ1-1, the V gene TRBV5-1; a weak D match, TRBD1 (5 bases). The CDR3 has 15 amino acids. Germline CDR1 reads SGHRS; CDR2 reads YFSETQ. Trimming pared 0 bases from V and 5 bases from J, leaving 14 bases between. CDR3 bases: TGCGCCAGCAGCTTGGGGGGAGGGGCTGGAACTGAAGCTTTCTTT. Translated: CASSLGGGAGTEAFF.

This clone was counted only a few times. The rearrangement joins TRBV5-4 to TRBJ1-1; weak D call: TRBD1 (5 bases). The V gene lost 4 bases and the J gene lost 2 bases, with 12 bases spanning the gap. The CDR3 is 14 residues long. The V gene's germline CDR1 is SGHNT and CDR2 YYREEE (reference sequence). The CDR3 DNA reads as TGTGCCAGCAGCGCCGCCCAGGGAAACACTGAAGCTTTCTTT. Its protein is CASSAAQGNTEAFF.

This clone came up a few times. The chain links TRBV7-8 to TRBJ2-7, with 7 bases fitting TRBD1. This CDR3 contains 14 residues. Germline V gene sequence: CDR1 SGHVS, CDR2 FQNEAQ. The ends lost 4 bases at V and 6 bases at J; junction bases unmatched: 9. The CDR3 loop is CASSSIRGRGEQYF. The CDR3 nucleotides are TGTGCCAGCAGCTCAATAAGGGGGCGCGGCGAGCAGTACTTC.

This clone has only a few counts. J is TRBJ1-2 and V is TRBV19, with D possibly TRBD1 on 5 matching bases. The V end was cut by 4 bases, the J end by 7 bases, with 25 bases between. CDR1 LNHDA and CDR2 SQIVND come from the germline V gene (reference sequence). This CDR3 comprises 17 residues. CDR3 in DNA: TGTGCCAGTAGTAACCCTATCTCCCAGGGTTTGACGGGTGGCTACACCTTC. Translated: CASSNPISQGLTGGYTF.

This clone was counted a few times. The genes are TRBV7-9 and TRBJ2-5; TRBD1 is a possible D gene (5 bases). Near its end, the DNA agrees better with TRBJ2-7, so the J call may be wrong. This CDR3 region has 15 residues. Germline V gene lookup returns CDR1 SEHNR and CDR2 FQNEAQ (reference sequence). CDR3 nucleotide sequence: TGTGCCAGCAGCGCGCCGGCCCGACAGTCCTACGAGCAGTACTTC. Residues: CASSAPARQSYEQYF.

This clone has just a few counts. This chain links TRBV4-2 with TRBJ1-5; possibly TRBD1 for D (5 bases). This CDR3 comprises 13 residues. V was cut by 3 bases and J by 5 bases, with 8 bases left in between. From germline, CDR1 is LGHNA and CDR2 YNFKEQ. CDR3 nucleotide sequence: TGTGCCAGCAGCCAGGGGGGGGATCAGCCCCAGCATTTT. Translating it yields CASSQGGDQPQHF.

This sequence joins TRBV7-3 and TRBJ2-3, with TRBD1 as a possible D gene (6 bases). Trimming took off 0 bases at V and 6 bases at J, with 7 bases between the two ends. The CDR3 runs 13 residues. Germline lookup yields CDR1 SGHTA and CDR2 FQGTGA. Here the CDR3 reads CASSLTRGDTQYF. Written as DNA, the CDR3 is TGTGCCAGCAGCTTAACAAGGGGGGATACGCAGTATTTT.

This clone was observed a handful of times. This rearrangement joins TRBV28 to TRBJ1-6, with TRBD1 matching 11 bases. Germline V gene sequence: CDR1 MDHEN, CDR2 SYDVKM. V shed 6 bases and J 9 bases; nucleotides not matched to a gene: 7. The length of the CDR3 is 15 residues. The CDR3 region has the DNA TGTGCCAGCAGGCATGGGACAGGGGGTAGTTCACCCCTCCACTTT. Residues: CASRHGTGGSSPLHF.

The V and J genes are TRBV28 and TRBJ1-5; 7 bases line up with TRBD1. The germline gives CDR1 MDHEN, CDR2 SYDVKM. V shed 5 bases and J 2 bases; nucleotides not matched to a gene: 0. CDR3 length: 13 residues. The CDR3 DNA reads TGTGCCAGCAGTGACAGGGGCAATCAGCCCCAGCATTTT. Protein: CASSDRGNQPQHF.